This T cell receptor (beta chain) was captured by sequencing in a study of T cell responses to AZD1222 COVID-19 vaccine. Germline V CDR1 and CDR2: SNHLY, FYNNEI. V lost 7 bases to trimming and J lost 7 bases; unmatched junction nucleotides: 13. This CDR3 contains 15 residues. Sequencing used immunoSEQ multiplex PCR; TCRdb keeps in-frame clones, though not all of them. The data hold some 150,000 clones, with 70% to 90% observed a single time. The receptor was derived from an adult who received the MenACWY meningococcal vaccine as a control. Specimen: peripheral blood, collected 28 days after the second dose of the MenACWY control vaccine. The rearrangement uses TRBV2 and TRBJ1-5, with 7 bases aligning to TRBD1. CDR3 DNA sequence: TGTGCCAGCACCCTGTCGACAGGGTATAGCCAGCCCCAGCATTTT. This translates into CASTLSTGYSQPQHF.